The TCR beta chain described here comes from a study of cytomegalovirus exposure and HLA in healthy donors. Regarding the study as a whole: By HLA locus, TCR association rates varied in a later analysis, with DRB1 showing the most and HLA-C the fewest.

Vbeta (60) and Jbeta (13) primers were used in the PCR. Assay used: immunoSEQ multiplex PCR; TCRdb lists only in-frame clones, some missing. The table has about 160,000 clones, approximately 77% seen once. CDR1 KGHSH and CDR2 LQKENI come from the germline V gene. The CDR3 runs to 15 residues. V lost 3 bases to trimming and J lost 0 bases; unmatched junction nucleotides: 2. Regarding this clone: Antigen unknown.

Healthy bone marrow donors formed the donor group. The TCR originated in a man between 18 and 29 years old in good health and CMV-seronegative. The specimen was PBMCs. This sequence joins TRBV18 and TRBJ2-3, with TRBD1 identical over 8 bases. This CDR3 is CASSPWTGSTDTQYF. CDR3 nucleotide sequence: TGTGCCAGCTCACCCTGGACAGGGAGCACAGATACGCAGTATTTT.